This entry is about one T cell receptor (beta chain). What it binds is unknown. Trimming shortened V by 3 bases and J by 6 bases, and 12 bases separated the two germline ends. The CDR3 is 13 amino acids. Germline-derived CDR1 and CDR2 are KGHSH and LQKENI. The study ran its PCR with 60 Vbeta and 13 Jbeta primers. Assay: immunoSEQ multiplex PCR; the TCRdb copy retains only in-frame clones and omits some. This table holds 60,000 to 65,000 clones. This entry comes from a study of cytomegalovirus exposure and HLA in healthy donors. The study, taken as a whole, reports: Later on, an analysis showed TCR association rates differing by HLA locus, with DRB1 the most and HLA-C the fewest.

The TCR originated in a woman in her late teens or twenties in good health and CMV-seronegative. The V call is TRBV18, the J call TRBJ2-7; D is perhaps TRBD1 (7 bases). The sample was PBMCs. The CDR3 reads CASSPEGASEQYF. Here the CDR3 DNA reads TGTGCCAGCTCACCGGAGGGGGCGAGCGAGCAGTACTTC.